Below are 32 T cell receptor beta chains sequenced from a single sample in a study of CD8 T cells in ankylosing spondylitis (dated by TCRdb to about 2017). The study at large found these results: A TCR beta motif made up of several highly homologous amino acid variants appeared to be characteristic of blood from ankylosing spondylitis patients.

The library relied on 5' RACE. The reads were generated on an Illumina HiSeq 2500. Starting from the raw public reads, TCRdb applied fastp trimming at Q25, assembled clones with MiXCR and retained in-frame beta chains. For every CDR3 protein sequence, its rows merge into one entry that carries the most common genes and DNA. Counted in this sample were hundreds of thousands of distinct CDR3 sequences; 18% of them appeared once. The top ten constitute roughly 46% of the sample. No antigens are known for them. Sequenced material: blood, either unsorted or a sorted T cell fraction (not recorded which). The receptors come from a male donor with ankylosing spondylitis.

V is TRBV6-1 and J is TRBJ1-2; the match to TRBD1 covers 10 bases. The CDR3 spans 16 residues. Germline CDR1 is MNHNS and CDR2 is SASEGT. V lost 2 bases to trimming and J lost 3 bases; unmatched junction nucleotides: 6. In DNA, the CDR3 is TGTGCCAGCAGTGAAATGGGGACAGGGGCATACTATGGCTACACCTTC. Translating gives CASSEMGTGAYYGYTF.

This clonotype was picked up a small number of times. The chain joins TRBV4-1 to TRBJ2-7; maybe TRBD2 (5 bases). Between the trimmed V and J ends, which lost 1 base and 2 bases, there was a span of 12 bases. Germline assignment: CDR1 MGHRA and CDR2 YSYEKL. This CDR3 is 15 amino acids long. The CDR3: CASSQVRTGAYEQYF. CDR3 nucleotides: TGCGCCAGCAGCCAAGTTCGGACCGGGGCCTACGAGCAGTACTTC.

DNA of the CDR3: TGTGCCAGCAGTTTATCAGCAACTCGGAGTTTGACTGAAGCTTTCTTT. Translating gives CASSLSATRSLTEAFF. The rearrangement links TRBV27 to TRBJ1-1; the D is unclear. This CDR3 is 16 amino acids long. Deletions cut 0 bases from V and 5 bases from J, with 16 bases between. Per the germline V gene, CDR1 is MNHEY and CDR2 is SMNVEV (reference sequence).

This chain links TRBV29-1 with TRBJ2-7; 15 bases align to TRBD2. The CDR3 sequence is 15 residues long. V dropped 7 bases and J dropped 6; count of bases not matched to a gene: 10. Germline V gene sequence: CDR1 SQVTM, CDR2 ANQGSEA. The CDR3 region has the DNA TGCAGCGGGACAGGAGGGACTAGCGGGAGGAGCGAGCAGTACTTC. It translates to CSGTGGTSGRSEQYF.

This clonotype was found a few times. This sequence joins TRBV20-1 and TRBJ2-7; weak D call: TRBD2 (5 bases). The germline CDR1 and CDR2 sequences are DFQATT and SNEGSKA (reference sequence). The CDR3 spans 13 residues. Trimming cost V 1 base and J 7 bases, with 14 bases left between them. The CDR3 DNA follows: TGCAGTGCTAGAGTGGGCGGGTCGAGGGAGCAGTACTTC. Translating gives CSARVGGSREQYF.

In this sample, this clonotype turned up a few times. This rearrangement joins TRBV27 to TRBJ2-1, with D perhaps TRBD2 (6 bases). This CDR3 spans 12 amino acids. V gave up 6 bases and J gave up 4 bases, with 7 bases separating them. Germline V gene data show CDR1 as MNHEY and CDR2 as SMNVEV (reference sequence). The CDR3 bases are TGTGCCAGCAGGGGGGGTTACAATGAGCAGTTCTTC. It encodes CASRGGYNEQFF.

This clonotype occurred a few times. CDR3 bases: TGTGCCAGCAGTCAGCAGGGGGCGGGCACTGAAGCTTTCTTT. This codes for CASSQQGAGTEAFF. This chain uses TRBV5-6 with TRBJ1-1; 8 positions agree with TRBD1. The CDR3 is 14 amino acids. Per germline, CDR1 SGHDT and CDR2 YYEEEE. V lost 5 bases and J lost 4; bases outside the gene matches: 7.

There are many counts of this clonotype. The rearrangement joins TRBV12-3 or TRBV12-4 to TRBJ2-1; TRBD2 matches at 9 bases. This CDR3 has 16 residues. J was trimmed by 13 bases and V by 3 bases; bases with no gene match: 16. Written as DNA, the CDR3 is TGTGCCAGCAGTTTCCGTAGGCGGGAGGGACCAGAACTCCAGTTCTTC. Amino acid sequence: CASSFRRREGPELQFF.

This rearrangement joins TRBV5-1 to TRBJ2-7, with D maybe TRBD2 (7 bases). The CDR3 has 14 amino acids. V lost 2 bases and J 5 bases, leaving 14 bases between the germline ends. Germline V gives CDR1 SGHRS, CDR2 YFSETQ. CDR3 DNA: TGCGCCAGCAGCTTTAGGGGGGGCATCGACGAGCAGTACTTC. Residues: CASSFRGGIDEQYF.

This clonotype turned up a few times. V usage is TRBV4-2 and J usage is TRBJ2-7; 9 bases are shared with TRBD2. The CDR3 is 15 amino acids. The germline CDR1 and CDR2 sequences are LGHNA and YNFKEQ. Unmatched junction bases numbered 5, after V lost 4 bases and J lost 1 base. CDR3: CASSRRLAGSYEQYF. CDR3 DNA: TGTGCCAGCAGCCGGAGGCTAGCGGGATCCTACGAGCAGTACTTC.

The table lists this clonotype with a few counts. The chain is built from TRBV3-1 and TRBJ1-5; D gene ambiguous. CDR1 LGHDT and CDR2 YNNKEL come from the germline V gene (reference sequence). V was clipped by 4 bases and J by 1 base, with 8 bases between them. This CDR3 has 14 amino acids. This CDR3 reads CASSRALSNQPQHF. The CDR3 DNA follows: TGTGCCAGCAGCCGAGCATTAAGCAATCAGCCCCAGCATTTT.

This clonotype came up a few times. The chain is built from TRBV9 and TRBJ2-1, with D hard to call. The V gene's germline CDR1 is SGDLS and CDR2 YYNGEE. This CDR3 is built from 15 residues. Deletions cut 4 bases from V and 0 bases from J, with 11 bases between. The CDR3 loop is CASSPHYGSYNEQFF. DNA for the CDR3: TGTGCCAGCAGCCCCCACTACGGCTCCTACAATGAGCAGTTCTTC.

V and J are TRBV30 and TRBJ2-1; 9 positions agree with TRBD1. After removal of 7 bases from V and 6 bases from J, the junction contained 7 bases not matched to a gene. The germline V gene encodes CDR1 GTSNPN and CDR2 SVGIG (reference sequence). The CDR3 runs to 13 residues. CDR3 nucleotide sequence: TGTGCCTCCGGGACAGGGCACCTCAATGAGCAGTTCTTC. This gives the protein CASGTGHLNEQFF.

V and J are TRBV3-1 and TRBJ2-3; the D is unclear. The length of the CDR3 is 13 residues. V lost 5 bases to trimming and J lost 2 bases, with 8 bases between them. Germline V gives CDR1 LGHDT, CDR2 YNNKEL (reference sequence). The CDR3 sequence is CASSYDFTDTQYF. DNA of the CDR3: TGTGCCAGCAGCTACGACTTCACAGATACGCAGTATTTT.

The V gene is TRBV27, the J gene TRBJ2-7; 16 bases agree with TRBD2. V dropped 5 bases and J dropped 8; count of bases not matched to a gene: 15. This CDR3 comprises 18 residues. Germline CDR1 is MNHEY and CDR2 is SMNVEV (reference sequence). This chain's CDR3 is CASSTQWGLAGGPSKQYF. CDR3 coding DNA: TGTGCCAGCAGTACCCAGTGGGGACTAGCGGGGGGGCCTAGCAAGCAGTACTTC.

This clonotype was detected only a few times. V gene TRBV5-1 combines with J gene TRBJ2-7, with no clear D. Trimming removed 4 bases at V and 7 bases at J, with 9 bases between. Germline V lookup: CDR1 SGHRS, CDR2 YFSETQ. The CDR3 is made up of 11 amino acids. The CDR3 region has the DNA TGCGCCAGCAGCGCAAAGGGAGAGCAGTACTTC. Its translation: CASSAKGEQYF.

The J gene is TRBJ1-1, the V gene TRBV12-5, with D hard to call. V was clipped by 5 bases and J by 7 bases, with 14 bases between them. Per the germline V gene, CDR1 is LGHNT and CDR2 is FRNRAP. The CDR3 contains 13 residues. DNA of the CDR3: TGTGCTAGTGGTCCGTCTGGTGGCGGTGAAGCTTTCTTT. Its protein product is CASGPSGGGEAFF.

The chain recombines TRBV11-2 with TRBJ2-3; D is uncertain. Germline V gives CDR1 SGHAT, CDR2 FQNNGV. The CDR3 is 12 amino acids. The ends were cut back, 1 base at V and 15 bases at J, with 14 bases in the middle. CDR3 sequence reads: CASSLVELPIYF. CDR3 DNA: TGTGCCAGCAGCTTAGTGGAGCTCCCCATTTATTTT. The full variable domain, its missing parts supplied by reference TRBV11-2 and TRBJ2-3, is EAGVAQSPRYKIIEKRQSVAFWCNPISGHATLYWYQQILGQGPKLLIQFQNNGVVDDSQLPKDRFSAERLKGVDSTLKIQPAKLEDSAVYLCASSLVELPIYFGPGTRLTVL.

This chain connects TRBV30 to TRBJ1-4; perhaps TRBD1 as D (5 bases). V was cut by 0 bases and J by 8 bases, with 10 bases left in between. CDR1 and CDR2 from the germline V gene are GTSNPN and SVGIG (reference sequence). This CDR3 has 13 residues. In DNA, the CDR3 is TGTGCCTGGAGTGTACAGGTGGGGGAAAAACTGTTTTTT. Encoded protein: CAWSVQVGEKLFF.

Ten or more counts support this clonotype. V gene TRBV4-1 combines with J gene TRBJ2-7; D gene uncertain. From germline, CDR1 is MGHRA and CDR2 YSYEKL. The V end lost 1 base, the J end lost 7 bases, and 11 bases lay between the germline ends. This CDR3 is 13 amino acids long. CDR3 region: CASSQVSGAEQYF. The CDR3 DNA is TGCGCCAGCAGCCAAGTGAGTGGTGCGGAGCAGTACTTC.

The gene calls are TRBV15 and TRBJ2-2; D is unclear. Trimming took 6 bases from V and 6 from J, leaving 8 bases between them. CDR1 is LNHNV, CDR2 YYDKDF, per germline (reference sequence). The CDR3 sequence is 12 residues long. Written as DNA, the CDR3 is TGTGCCACCAGGGAAGTGCCCGGGGAGCTGTTTTTT. Encoded protein: CATREVPGELFF.

This clonotype has only a few counts. The chain employs TRBV12-3 or TRBV12-4 and TRBJ2-2, with D perhaps matching TRBD2 (6 bases). V lost 5 bases to trimming and J lost 4 bases, with 17 bases between them. The CDR3 contains 16 residues. The CDR3 sequence is CASSPPGVDGTGELFF. The CDR3 region has the DNA TGTGCCAGCAGTCCCCCGGGAGTGGACGGCACCGGGGAGCTGTTTTTT.

The V gene is TRBV12-3 or TRBV12-4, the J gene TRBJ1-2; 7 nucleotides line up with TRBD1. This CDR3 comprises 13 residues. The V gene end was trimmed by 6 bases and the J gene end by 7 bases; junction bases not matched to a gene: 8. CDR3 bases: TGTGCCAGCAGCCCAGGACAGGTTTTTGGCTACACCTTC. Protein sequence: CASSPGQVFGYTF.

This sequence joins TRBV6-4 and TRBJ2-2; D unclear. V lost 3 bases and J lost 7, with 12 bases in between. The V gene's germline CDR1 is MRHNA and CDR2 SNTAGT. The CDR3 runs 14 residues. The chain's CDR3 is CASSDREENGELFF. The CDR3 DNA follows: TGTGCCAGCAGTGATAGAGAGGAGAACGGGGAGCTGTTTTTT.

This rearrangement joins TRBV9 to TRBJ1-1; no clear D gene. Germline V CDR1 and CDR2: SGDLS, YYNGEE. V was pared by 1 base and J by 0 bases, with 7 bases between. The CDR3 runs 14 residues. CDR3 nucleotide sequence: TGTGCCAGCAGCGTAACCGGGATGAACACTGAAGCTTTCTTT. Protein sequence: CASSVTGMNTEAFF.

The V gene is TRBV2, the J gene TRBJ2-1; 7 nucleotides align to TRBD2. With V trimmed by 11 bases and J by 0 bases, 13 bases remained unmatched. The CDR3 is made up of 16 amino acids. Per germline, CDR1 SNHLY and CDR2 FYNNEI. CDR3 DNA sequence: TGTGCCGACATAGCGGGCCTAACTAGCTCCTACAATGAGCAGTTCTTC. Residues: CADIAGLTSSYNEQFF.

The chain has TRBV6-2 or TRBV6-3 and TRBJ2-3; 11 bases map to TRBD2. There are 14 residues in the CDR3. Germline V lookup: CDR1 MNHEY, CDR2 SVGEGT. The ends lost 6 bases at V and 5 bases at J; junction bases unmatched: 4. DNA for the CDR3: TGTGCCAGCAGCCTGGGACTAGCGGTAGATACGCAGTATTTT. Translation: CASSLGLAVDTQYF.

The chain joins TRBV6-1 to TRBJ1-1; 9 bases are a match to TRBD1. The germline V gene has CDR1 MNHNS and CDR2 SASEGT. Trimming cost V 3 bases and J 0 bases; bases outside gene matches: 5. The CDR3 length is 16 residues. CDR3 loop: CASSEANRGLNTEAFF. CDR3 DNA: TGTGCCAGCAGTGAGGCCAACAGGGGGCTGAACACTGAAGCTTTCTTT.

This clonotype appeared a few times. This chain connects TRBV7-2 to TRBJ2-3; TRBD2 matches 8 bases. The V gene's germline CDR1 is SGHTA and CDR2 FQGNSA. V was clipped by 6 bases and J by 1 base; unmatched bases: 3. The CDR3 has 14 residues. This CDR3 is CASSLTSGTDTQYF. In DNA, the CDR3 is TGTGCCAGCAGTCTGACTAGCGGCACAGATACGCAGTATTTT. The whole variable domain, filled in from reference TRBV7-2 and TRBJ2-3, reads GAGVSQSPSNKVTEKGKDVELRCDPISGHTALYWYRQSLGQGLEFLIYFQGNSAPDKSGLPSDRFSAERTGGSVSTLTIQRTQQEDSAVYLCASSLTSGTDTQYFGPGTRLTVL.

The chain carries TRBV27 and TRBJ2-7, with TRBD2 matching over 9 bases. Germline values: CDR1 MNHEY, CDR2 SMNVEV (reference sequence). The CDR3 runs 12 residues. The CDR3 loop reads CVVGTSPFEQYF. CDR3 nucleotides: TGTGTAGTTGGGACTAGCCCCTTCGAGCAGTACTTC.

As DNA, the CDR3 is TGTGCCAGCAGCGCTCGGGACTCCTCCTACGAGCAGTACTTC. This translates into CASSARDSSYEQYF. This sequence joins TRBV13 and TRBJ2-7; possibly TRBD2 for D (6 bases). This CDR3 contains 14 residues. Trimming removed 5 bases at V and 0 bases at J, with 11 bases between. Per the germline V gene, CDR1 is PRHDT and CDR2 is FYEKMQ (reference sequence).

This clonotype was counted only a few times. The DNA for the CDR3 is TGTGCCAGCATCCCCCCCGATCAGGATCGGCAGTACTTC. Translating it yields CASIPPDQDRQYF. The rearrangement joins TRBV7-9 to TRBJ2-7; no clear D. The CDR3 length is 13 residues. Deletions cut 7 bases from V and 9 bases from J, with 19 bases between. The germline CDR1 and CDR2 sequences are SEHNR and FQNEAQ (reference sequence).